These 27 T cell receptor beta chains were all obtained from the same sample, sequenced in a study of T cell repertoires in cytomegalovirus infection. For these TCRs, the target antigens are not known. TCRdb reprocessed the reads with MiXCR, giving one entry per CDR3 protein. The sample yields 650,000 to 900,000 distinct CDR3 sequences, about 28% seen once. The source material was cultured CD8+ T cells from PBMCs, sampled from culture after CMV antigen stimulation. Receptors originate from a human donor in good health (CMV status not recorded). Some clones in this sample may be carry-over from other donors' samples.

J is TRBJ2-4 and V is TRBV20-1; no clear D gene. The germline CDR1 and CDR2 sequences are DFQATT and SNEGSKA (reference sequence). Trimming cost V 5 bases and J 6 bases, with 17 bases left between them. This CDR3 comprises 14 residues. The CDR3 DNA follows: TGCAGTGCTGGGGATCGGGTTGCCTCAAACATTCAGTACTTC. Its translation is CSAGDRVASNIQYF.

This clonotype was recorded many times. CDR3 region: CASSHRRGSNEKLFF. In DNA form, the CDR3 reads TGCGCCAGCAGCCACCGAAGGGGCTCAAATGAAAAACTGTTTTTT. This sequence joins TRBV4-1 and TRBJ1-4; perhaps TRBD1 as D (5 bases). From germline, CDR1 is MGHRA and CDR2 YSYEKL. This CDR3 has 15 amino acids. With 3 bases removed from V and 5 bases from J, the gap between germline ends came to 13 bases.

The table lists this clonotype with a few counts. The genes are TRBV4-3 and TRBJ1-1; possibly TRBD1 for D (5 bases). The V and J ends lost 0 bases and 0 bases respectively, with 8 bases between them. Germline V gene lookup returns CDR1 LGHNA and CDR2 YSLEER. The CDR3 is 15 amino acids. The CDR3 loop reads CASSQEAGLNTEAFF. CDR3 DNA: TGCGCCAGCAGCCAAGAGGCAGGGTTGAACACTGAAGCTTTCTTT.

This clonotype occurred a few times. The chain has TRBV27 and TRBJ2-3, with D maybe TRBD2 (5 bases). V was pared by 7 bases and J by 2 bases, with 16 bases between. The germline V gene encodes CDR1 MNHEY and CDR2 SMNVEV (reference sequence). The CDR3 is 15 residues long. CDR3: CASTPLTGNTDTQYF. CDR3 coding DNA: TGTGCCAGCACCCCGCTAACGGGGAACACAGATACGCAGTATTTT.

A few counts support this clonotype. This chain joins TRBV6-5 and TRBJ1-1; D possibly corresponds to TRBD1 (5 bases). The CDR3 consists of 17 residues. Germline V gene sequence: CDR1 MNHEY, CDR2 SVGAGI. The V end was cut by 0 bases, the J end by 6 bases, with 20 bases between. DNA of the CDR3: TGTGCCAGCAGTTACTCTGGGTGGGGCGCCGGGCGGGCTGAAGCTTTCTTT. Amino acid sequence: CASSYSGWGAGRAEAFF.

Only a few counts were recorded for this clonotype. In DNA, the CDR3 is TGTGCCAGCAAACAGGGGTGGGGCACTGAAGCTTTCTTT. It specifies CASKQGWGTEAFF. The chain joins TRBV5-6 to TRBJ1-1; TRBD1 aligns across 7 bases. Trimming at V came to 6 bases and at J to 4 bases, leaving 6 bases not matched to a gene. There are 13 residues in the CDR3. Looked up from germline, CDR1 is SGHDT and CDR2 is YYEEEE. The variable domain in full, with the rest retrieved from reference TRBV5-6 and TRBJ1-1, is DAGVTQSPTHLIKTRGQQVTLRCSPKSGHDTVSWYQQALGQGPQFIFQYYEEEERQRGNFPDRFSGHQFPNYSSELNVNALLLGDSALYLCASKQGWGTEAFFGQGTRLTVV.

This rearrangement joins TRBV6-4 to TRBJ1-1; weak D call: TRBD1 (5 bases). Germline CDR1 reads MRHNA; CDR2 reads SNTAGT. The CDR3 has 16 residues. V gave up 4 bases and J gave up 0 bases, with 15 bases separating them. Written as DNA, the CDR3 is TGTGCCAGCAGTGTAAGGGACCGAGACATGAACACTGAAGCTTTCTTT. This codes for CASSVRDRDMNTEAFF.

The J gene is TRBJ2-2, the V gene TRBV19; no reliable D call. CDR3 size: 15 residues. From germline, CDR1 is LNHDA and CDR2 SQIVND (reference sequence). Trimming stripped 6 bases from V and 3 bases from J, with 14 bases between. CDR3 amino acids: CASSTRRVDTGELFF. CDR3 coding DNA: TGTGCCAGTAGCACCCGTAGGGTGGACACCGGGGAGCTGTTTTTT. The full variable domain, with the rest looked up from reference TRBV19 and TRBJ2-2, is DGGITQSPKYLFRKEGQNVTLSCEQNLNHDAMYWYRQDPGQGLRLIYYSQIVNDFQKGDIAEGYSVSREKKESFPLTVTSAQKNPTAFYLCASSTRRVDTGELFFGEGSRLTVL.

This clonotype came up a few times. This rearrangement joins TRBV27 to TRBJ1-5; D remains unclear. The length of the CDR3 is 14 residues. The V gene lost 4 bases and the J gene lost 4 bases, with 11 bases spanning the gap. Germline CDR1 reads MNHEY; CDR2 reads SMNVEV (reference sequence). CDR3 bases: TGTGCCAGCAGTTCCGTCCTGGGAAATCAGCCCCAGCATTTT. Protein sequence: CASSSVLGNQPQHF.

The table lists this clonotype with many counts. The V and J genes are TRBV4-1 and TRBJ1-2, with D maybe TRBD1 (6 bases). The V end was cut by 7 bases, the J end by 0 bases, with 18 bases between. Germline V gene data show CDR1 as MGHRA and CDR2 as YSYEKL. This CDR3 is 16 amino acids long. The CDR3: CASNSGQHRTNYGYTF. CDR3 in DNA: TGCGCCAGCAACAGCGGACAGCACCGTACTAACTATGGCTACACCTTC.

The chain combines TRBV29-1 with TRBJ1-5; 11 bases match TRBD1. Germline CDR1 reads SQVTM; CDR2 reads ANQGSEA. Losses at the gene ends were 3 bases for V and 8 bases for J; bases not matched to a gene: 6. This CDR3 contains 14 residues. The CDR3 region has the DNA TGCAGCGTTGATGTGGGACAGGGGGACGAGCCCCAGCATTTT. As protein: CSVDVGQGDEPQHF. The full variable domain, with the rest looked up from reference TRBV29-1 and TRBJ1-5, is SAVISQKPSRDICQRGTSLTIQCQVDSQVTMMFWYRQQPGQSLTLIATANQGSEATYESGFVIDKFPISRPNLTFSTLTVSNMSPEDSSIYLCSVDVGQGDEPQHFGDGTRLSIL.

With regard to this clonotype: This clone may be a read error of a much larger clone one base away. This chain uses TRBV7-2 with TRBJ2-4; no definite D call. Trimming took off 4 bases at V and 0 bases at J, with 10 bases between the two ends. The CDR3 is 15 residues long. The germline V gene encodes CDR1 SGHTA and CDR2 FQGNSA. CDR3 coding DNA: TGTGCCAGCAGCTATGACACCCCAGCCAAAAACATTCAGTACTTC. Residues: CASSYDTPAKNIQYF.

This clonotype appeared a few times. The chain is built from TRBV6-6 and TRBJ1-4; 7 positions agree with TRBD1. Trimming took 6 bases from V and 5 from J; bases not matched to a gene: 9. Germline V CDR1 and CDR2: MNHNY, SVGAGI (reference sequence). The CDR3 contains 15 residues. CDR3 protein: CASRNPGTANEKLFF. CDR3 bases: TGTGCCAGCAGGAATCCGGGGACAGCAAATGAAAAACTGTTTTTT.

V gene TRBV4-1 combines with J gene TRBJ2-6, with D possibly TRBD2 on 5 matching bases. V lost 4 bases, J lost 4 bases, and 14 bases lay in between. Germline lookup yields CDR1 MGHRA and CDR2 YSYEKL. The length of the CDR3 is 16 residues. The CDR3: CASSPHGGSGANVLTF. The CDR3 nucleotides read TGCGCCAGCAGCCCTCACGGCGGGTCCGGGGCCAACGTCCTGACTTTC.

This clonotype turned up a few times. V and J are TRBV7-9 and TRBJ1-4; 8 bases are a match to TRBD1. The germline CDR1 and CDR2 sequences are SEHNR and FQNEAQ (reference sequence). V lost 2 bases to trimming and J lost 8 bases; unmatched junction nucleotides: 13. There are 17 residues in the CDR3. In DNA, the CDR3 is TGTGCCAGCAGCTTAACGGGAGGGGACAGGTCTTACGAAAAACTGTTTTTT. This translates into CASSLTGGDRSYEKLFF. The full variable domain, its missing parts supplied by reference TRBV7-9 and TRBJ1-4, is DTGVSQNPRHKITKRGQNVTFRCDPISEHNRLYWYRQTLGQGPEFLTYFQNEAQLEKSRLLSDRFSAERPKGSFSTLEIQRTEQGDSAMYLCASSLTGGDRSYEKLFFGSGTQLSVL.

Note on this clonotype: With a much larger clone just one base away, this may be a read error. The gene calls are TRBV10-3 and TRBJ1-4; 7 bases agree with TRBD1. The CDR3 extends over 15 amino acids. The V gene end was trimmed by 6 bases and the J gene end by 4 bases; junction bases not matched to a gene: 8. Looked up from germline, CDR1 is ENHRY and CDR2 is SYGVKD. The CDR3 spells CAIREIRGNNEKLFF. The DNA of the CDR3 is TGTGCCATCAGAGAAATCAGGGGGAATAATGAAAAACTGTTTTTT.

The rearrangement uses TRBV7-6 and TRBJ2-1; 8 nucleotides line up with TRBD2. There are 18 residues in the CDR3. Germline CDR1 SGHVS, CDR2 FNYEAQ. Trimming took 1 base from V and 0 from J; bases not matched to a gene: 8. The CDR3 region is CASSLVSGEVLSYNEQFF. The CDR3 region has the DNA TGTGCCAGCAGCTTAGTTAGCGGGGAGGTCCTCTCCTACAATGAGCAGTTCTTC.

This clonotype was observed a handful of times. The V call is TRBV6-1, the J call TRBJ2-2, with 7 positions matching TRBD2. V shed 0 bases, J shed 1 base, and the junction held 5 bases outside the gene matches. The CDR3 extends over 17 amino acids. Per germline, CDR1 MNHNS and CDR2 SASEGT. The CDR3 coding sequence is TGTGCCAGCAGTGAAGCAAGACTAGCTCAGAACACCGGGGAGCTGTTTTTT. This codes for CASSEARLAQNTGELFF.

This clonotype occurred a few times. The J gene is TRBJ1-2, the V gene TRBV7-6; a possible D gene is TRBD1 (6 bases). Germline V CDR1 and CDR2: SGHVS, FNYEAQ. V gave up 1 base and J gave up 6 bases, with 12 bases separating them. CDR3 length equals 14 residues. The chain's CDR3 is CASSLGRPGDGYTF. The CDR3 DNA is TGTGCCAGCAGCTTAGGCCGGCCAGGGGATGGCTACACCTTC.

The rearrangement joins TRBV3-1 to TRBJ2-5; D is uncertain. Germline V gene sequence: CDR1 LGHDT, CDR2 YNNKEL (reference sequence). The CDR3 sequence is 17 residues long. The V gene lost 3 bases and the J gene lost 1 base, with 18 bases spanning the gap. CDR3 sequence (DNA): TGTGCCAGCAGCCAGTCCGTAACACGGATCTCCCAAGAGACCCAGTACTTC. Its translation: CASSQSVTRISQETQYF.

V is TRBV10-3 and J is TRBJ1-2; D not certain. Per germline, CDR1 ENHRY and CDR2 SYGVKD. The CDR3 extends over 17 amino acids. Deletions cut 1 base from V and 2 bases from J, with 17 bases between. Here the CDR3 DNA reads TGTGCCATCAGTGAGTTAGTCCGAGGCAGTCTAAACTATGGCTACACCTTC. This codes for CAISELVRGSLNYGYTF.

This sequence joins TRBV12-3 or TRBV12-4 and TRBJ2-5; 8 nucleotides align to TRBD2. J was trimmed by 5 bases and V by 6 bases; bases with no gene match: 11. This CDR3 has 15 amino acids. The CDR3 spells CASSHLGGGYETQYF. Written as DNA, the CDR3 is TGTGCCAGCAGCCACCTCGGGGGGGGCTATGAGACCCAGTACTTC.

The V and J genes are TRBV27 and TRBJ1-5; D may be TRBD1 (6 bases). Trimming pared 5 bases from V and 2 bases from J, leaving 16 bases between. Looked up from germline, CDR1 is MNHEY and CDR2 is SMNVEV (reference sequence). CDR3 length: 16 amino acids. This chain's CDR3 is CASSGTGQGGNQPQHF. CDR3 sequence (DNA): TGTGCCAGCAGTGGCACAGGGCAAGGAGGCAATCAGCCCCAGCATTTT.

This clonotype was counted only a few times. The CDR3 DNA reads as TGTGCCAGCAGTAACGGACGGATCGCGAACACCGGGGAGCTGTTTTTT. As protein: CASSNGRIANTGELFF. The rearrangement uses TRBV5-5 and TRBJ2-2; the D is unclear. The V gene lost 5 bases and the J gene lost 0 bases, with 14 bases spanning the gap. The CDR3 is 16 residues long. Germline CDR1 is SGHKS and CDR2 is YYEKEE (reference sequence). The complete variable domain, with remaining parts taken from reference TRBV5-5 and TRBJ2-2, reads DAGVTQSPTHLIKTRGQQVTLRCSPISGHKSVSWYQQVLGQGPQFIFQYYEKEERGRGNFPDRFSARQFPNYSSELNVNALLLGDSALYLCASSNGRIANTGELFFGEGSRLTVL.

This clonotype has only a few counts. The gene calls are TRBV6-5 and TRBJ2-2; 8 bases line up with TRBD1. The CDR3 totals 16 residues. Germline CDR1 and CDR2: MNHEY and SVGAGI. The V gene end was trimmed by 2 bases and the J gene end by 7 bases; junction bases not matched to a gene: 9. In nucleotides, the CDR3 is TGTGCCAGCAGTTACCCCGGGCAGGGGGCGTTCGGGGAGCTGTTTTTT. Protein sequence: CASSYPGQGAFGELFF.

CDR3 nucleotide sequence: TGCAGTGCTAGAGTCTCCCGACAGGGGATGAACACTGAAGCTTTCTTT. It codes for CSARVSRQGMNTEAFF. This rearrangement joins TRBV20-1 to TRBJ1-1; 8 positions agree with TRBD1. The germline V gene encodes CDR1 DFQATT and CDR2 SNEGSKA (reference sequence). This CDR3 is built from 16 residues. Trimming removed 1 base from V and 0 bases from J; junction bases left unmatched: 7.

In this sample, this clonotype turned up many times. The chain uses TRBV10-3 and TRBJ1-5, with TRBD1 matching 12 bases. This CDR3 contains 15 residues. V lost 5 bases to trimming and J lost 4 bases; unmatched junction nucleotides: 3. CDR1 is ENHRY, CDR2 SYGVKD, per germline. CDR3 protein: CAISRDRGPNQPQHF. The CDR3 DNA is TGTGCCATCAGTCGGGACAGGGGGCCGAATCAGCCCCAGCATTTT.